What follows describes a single TCR beta chain. The germline gene is not matched at one end of the junction; a read error may be the cause. Using MiXCR, TCRdb reanalyzed the PCR reads. The sample lists around 64,000 clones, under 5% occurring once. Among the patients, none had received any treatment before thyroid surgery. The source of the sample is a study of metastatic and nonmetastatic thyroid tumors. Looking at the study overall: Repertoires from malignant and benign thyroid patients were compared across blood and tumor or nodule tissue.

Germline V gene lookup returns CDR1 SNHLY and CDR2 FYNNEI. There are 14 residues in the CDR3. The receptor comes from a female donor with papillary thyroid cancer or a benign thyroid nodule (not recorded which). Some clones in this sample may be carry-over from other donors' samples. The sample consisted of blood. This sequence joins TRBV2 and TRBJ2-2; the D gene could be TRBD1 or TRBD2 (5 bases each). The CDR3 protein is CASRKAVGTGELFF. The CDR3 DNA reads as TGTGCCAGCCGGAAGGCGGTAGGGACCGGTGAGCTGTTTTTT. The whole variable domain, filled in from reference TRBV2 and TRBJ2-2, reads EPEVTQTPSHQVTQMGQEVILRCVPISNHLYFYWYRQILGQKVEFLVSFYNNEISEKSEIFDDQFSVERPDGSNFTLKIRSTKLEDSAMYFCASRKAVGTGELFFGEGSRLTVL.